The 6 T cell receptor beta chains listed next were all sequenced from one sample in a study of Ad26.COV2.S vaccination and SARS-CoV-2 variants. The treatment denotes: some 19 received Ad26.COV2.S at low or high dose, single or two shots; about 5 received placebo; per-sample allocation not given. Sample collection was performed on day 63 after the first vaccine or placebo injection. Assay: immunoSEQ multiplex PCR; the TCRdb copy retains only in-frame clones and omits some. This table has about 350,000 clones, less than 90% appearing once. The sample in question was peripheral blood, obtained in a trial of Ad26.COV2.S vaccine versus placebo. The receptors were sampled from a person between 18 and 65 years old who received the Ad26.COV2.S COVID-19 vaccine or a placebo.

The count of this clone is one. CDR3 DNA: TGCGCCAGCAGCCAAGACCAGGACAGGGGTGGCTACACCTTC. Translating gives CASSQDQDRGGYTF. The J gene is TRBJ1-2, the V gene TRBV4-1, with TRBD1 matching 9 bases. Germline V lookup: CDR1 MGHRA, CDR2 YSYEKL. The CDR3 has 14 residues. V was clipped by 0 bases and J by 7 bases; unmatched bases: 3.

The rearrangement links TRBV5-1 to TRBJ2-7, with a tentative D call TRBD2 (7 bases). Deletions cut 4 bases from V and 2 bases from J, with 13 bases between. CDR1 is SGHRS and CDR2 is YFSETQ in the germline V gene. CDR3 length: 14 amino acids. CDR3 sequence reads: CASSPGGSTYEQYF. The DNA for the CDR3 is TGCGCCAGCAGCCCGGGGGGCAGTACCTACGAGCAGTACTTC.

V usage is TRBV4-2 and J usage is TRBJ1-5, with D uncertain. There are 15 residues in the CDR3. Germline CDR1 and CDR2: LGHNA and YNFKEQ. Trimming left V 0 bases short and J 1 base short, with 7 bases between. CDR3 nucleotides: TGTGCCAGCAGCCAAGACTGGCCGAGCAATCAGCCCCAGCATTTT. Translating it yields CASSQDWPSNQPQHF.

The chain couples TRBV24-1 to TRBJ2-3, with TRBD1 identical over 7 bases. The V gene end was trimmed by 8 bases and the J gene end by 4 bases; junction bases not matched to a gene: 8. Germline V gene data show CDR1 as KGHDR and CDR2 as SFDVKD. CDR3 size: 14 residues. The DNA for the CDR3 is TGTGCCACCACCGGGACAGCAGTTGCAGATACGCAGTATTTT. This codes for CATTGTAVADTQYF.

The chain recombines TRBV7-2 with TRBJ2-7; D might be TRBD1 or TRBD2, each matching 5 bases. The length of the CDR3 is 15 residues. V lost 0 bases, J lost 0 bases, and 9 bases lay in between. CDR1 is SGHTA, CDR2 FQGNSA, per germline. CDR3: CASSLARGPSYEQYF. In DNA, the CDR3 is TGTGCCAGCAGCTTAGCGAGGGGACCCTCCTACGAGCAGTACTTC.

The rearrangement links TRBV7-3 to TRBJ2-7; the D gene is possibly TRBD2 (6 bases). The CDR3 length is 15 residues. V gave up 5 bases and J gave up 2 bases, with 16 bases separating them. Germline values: CDR1 SGHTA, CDR2 FQGTGA. CDR3 protein: CASSPPGLDPYEQYF. The DNA of the CDR3 is TGTGCCAGCAGCCCCCCGGGACTTGATCCCTACGAGCAGTACTTC.